The next 28 T cell receptor beta chains were all read from a single sample in a study of blood T cell repertoires in COVID-19. Using immunoSEQ multiplex PCR, the repertoire was profiled, and TCRdb retains in-frame clones only, with some absent. Counted here are roughly 150,000 clones, roughly 91% occurring once; the ten biggest clones make up about 2%. Specimen: peripheral blood. The receptors shown here come from a man younger than 30 with acute or convalescent COVID-19.

The chain recombines TRBV19 with TRBJ2-6, with D perhaps matching TRBD1 (6 bases). The CDR3 contains 14 residues. The ends were cut back, 5 bases at V and 2 bases at J, with 7 bases in the middle. Germline loops: CDR1 LNHDA, CDR2 SQIVND (reference sequence). CDR3 nucleotide sequence: TGTGCCAGTAGTCAGGGGACTGGGGCCAACGTCCTGACTTTC. Protein product: CASSQGTGANVLTF.

This clone appeared a single time. CDR3 amino acids: CASSYLQGYEQYF. The CDR3 DNA follows: TGTGCCAGCAGTTACCTACAGGGGTACGAGCAGTACTTC. The gene calls are TRBV6-6 and TRBJ2-7; TRBD1 matches at 7 bases. Trimming took 2 bases from V and 4 from J; bases not matched to a gene: 2. Per germline, CDR1 MNHNY and CDR2 SVGAGI (reference sequence). The CDR3 is 13 amino acids.

V gene TRBV30 combines with J gene TRBJ2-3; TRBD2 matches 10 bases. The CDR3 has 15 residues. CDR1 is GTSNPN, CDR2 SVGIG, per germline (reference sequence). Unmatched junction bases numbered 1, after V lost 0 bases and J lost 1 base. CDR3 sequence: CAWSVGTSGTDTQYF. For the CDR3, the DNA is TGTGCCTGGAGTGTAGGGACTAGCGGCACAGATACGCAGTATTTT.

This clone came up once. CDR3 DNA sequence: TGCGCCAGCAGCTTGGTGGGACAGGGGACCACCGGGGAGCTGTTTTTT. Residues: CASSLVGQGTTGELFF. This sequence joins TRBV5-1 and TRBJ2-2; 10 positions match TRBD1. V dropped 0 bases and J dropped 4; count of bases not matched to a gene: 3. The CDR3 totals 16 residues. In germline, CDR1 is SGHRS, CDR2 YFSETQ.

The rearrangement uses TRBV5-6 and TRBJ1-4; D is possibly TRBD1 (6 bases). The CDR3 totals 16 residues. Germline values: CDR1 SGHDT, CDR2 YYEEEE. The V gene lost 1 base and the J gene lost 2 bases, with 12 bases spanning the gap. The CDR3 nucleotides are TGTGCCAGCAGCTTGATGGGGGCCGCGACTAATGAAAAACTGTTTTTT. Encoded protein: CASSLMGAATNEKLFF. The whole variable domain, remainder taken from reference TRBV5-6 and TRBJ1-4, is DAGVTQSPTHLIKTRGQQVTLRCSPKSGHDTVSWYQQALGQGPQFIFQYYEEEERQRGNFPDRFSGHQFPNYSSELNVNALLLGDSALYLCASSLMGAATNEKLFFGSGTQLSVL.

The V gene is TRBV5-4, the J gene TRBJ2-3; the D is unclear. CDR3 size: 13 residues. The germline V gene encodes CDR1 SGHNT and CDR2 YYREEE (reference sequence). The V end was cut by 4 bases, the J end by 5 bases, with 11 bases between. This CDR3 is CASSPAFGDTQYF. For the CDR3, the DNA is TGTGCCAGCAGCCCCGCGTTCGGAGATACGCAGTATTTT.

This sequence joins TRBV10-3 and TRBJ2-7, with 12 bases lining up with TRBD2. The V and J ends lost 11 bases and 5 bases, in that order; junction bases with no gene match: 16. The germline gives CDR1 ENHRY, CDR2 SYGVKD. The CDR3 spans 16 residues. CDR3 coding DNA: TGTGCCCTGACGACTAGCGGGAGAAGTTTTCTCGACGAGCAGTACTTC. Translated, it gives CALTTSGRSFLDEQYF.

This chain uses TRBV2 with TRBJ2-3; D may be TRBD1 (6 bases). V was pared by 2 bases and J by 2 bases, with 14 bases between. The CDR3 has 16 residues. The germline V gene has CDR1 SNHLY and CDR2 FYNNEI. CDR3 sequence (DNA): TGTGCCAGCAGTGAATACGGACAGCAACCCACAGATACGCAGTATTTT. Residues: CASSEYGQQPTDTQYF.

The V call is TRBV7-9, the J call TRBJ2-5; the D is unclear. With 1 base removed from V and 6 bases from J, the gap between germline ends came to 21 bases. This CDR3 contains 17 residues. Germline V lookup: CDR1 SEHNR, CDR2 FQNEAQ (reference sequence). The CDR3 loop is CASSLDTQAPLLQTQYF. CDR3 DNA sequence: TGTGCCAGCAGCTTAGATACGCAGGCCCCACTTCTGCAGACCCAGTACTTC.

This chain joins TRBV7-9 and TRBJ2-1, with a tentative D call TRBD1 (6 bases). The length of the CDR3 is 12 residues. Germline CDR1 is SEHNR and CDR2 is FQNEAQ (reference sequence). Deletions cut 4 bases from V and 7 bases from J, with 8 bases between. CDR3 in DNA: TGTGCCAGCAGCTCCCAGGGGAATGAGCAGTTCTTC. Translating gives CASSSQGNEQFF.

The CDR3: CASSFTGGNTIYF. Here the CDR3 DNA reads TGCGCCAGCAGCTTCACAGGGGGAAACACCATATATTTT. This chain joins TRBV5-1 and TRBJ1-3; tentative D call: TRBD1 (6 bases). The CDR3 sequence is 13 residues long. The V gene's germline CDR1 is SGHRS and CDR2 YFSETQ. With 2 bases removed from V and 4 bases from J, the gap between germline ends came to 7 bases.

The CDR3 nucleotides read TGTGCCAGCAGCTTCCGGACTAGCGGGAGGGCCACAGATACGCAGTATTTT. Its translation is CASSFRTSGRATDTQYF. This rearrangement joins TRBV11-2 to TRBJ2-3, with 15 bases fitting TRBD2. Trimming took 3 bases from V and 2 from J; bases not matched to a gene: 3. This CDR3 contains 17 residues. From germline, CDR1 is SGHAT and CDR2 FQNNGV.

The chain links TRBV6-5 to TRBJ2-7; D gene unclear. The germline V gene has CDR1 MNHEY and CDR2 SVGAGI. V dropped 6 bases and J dropped 3 bases, with 6 bases sitting between them. There are 11 residues in the CDR3. CDR3 bases: TGTGCCAGCAGCGTCCTCTACGAGCAGTACTTC. Its translation is CASSVLYEQYF.

The chain uses TRBV27 and TRBJ2-3; D not resolved. The CDR3 runs to 15 residues. V was cut by 6 bases and J by 2 bases, with 15 bases left in between. Germline V CDR1 and CDR2: MNHEY, SMNVEV (reference sequence). The CDR3 spells CASRLGVLPTDTQYF. Written as DNA, the CDR3 is TGTGCCAGCAGGTTAGGAGTCTTACCCACAGATACGCAGTATTTT.

This clone was detected once. The chain employs TRBV6-6 and TRBJ1-1; 11 bases align to TRBD1. The CDR3 has 15 amino acids. Losses at the gene ends were 7 bases for V and 7 bases for J; bases not matched to a gene: 11. Germline CDR1 is MNHNY and CDR2 is SVGAGI (reference sequence). CDR3 in amino acids: CASTRKDRGQSEAFF. CDR3 DNA sequence: TGTGCCAGCACCAGAAAGGACAGGGGGCAAAGTGAAGCTTTCTTT.

The V call is TRBV29-1, the J call TRBJ1-1, with D possibly TRBD1 on 5 matching bases. CDR3 length: 13 amino acids. V lost 7 bases, J lost 1 base, and 13 bases lay in between. CDR1 and CDR2 (germline): SQVTM, ANQGSEA. The CDR3 DNA reads TGCAGCGCCGTCGTCGGGGGGAACACTGAAGCTTTCTTT. This encodes CSAVVGGNTEAFF.

The rearrangement uses TRBV3-1 (or the pseudogene TRBV3-2) and TRBJ2-2, with D possibly being TRBD1 (6 bases). Trimming shortened V by 2 bases and J by 8 bases, and 24 bases separated the two germline ends. This CDR3 region has 18 residues. CDR1 LGHDT and CDR2 YNNKEL come from the germline V gene (reference sequence). The CDR3 here is CASSQPGLTSSTGGELFF. The CDR3 coding sequence is TGTGCCAGCAGCCAACCCGGCTTAACTAGTTCCACAGGGGGGGAGCTGTTTTTT.

The J gene is TRBJ2-1, the V gene TRBV27; unclear D gene. The CDR3 is 14 amino acids. V lost 2 bases, J lost 5 bases, and 10 bases lay in between. CDR1 and CDR2 (germline): MNHEY, SMNVEV (reference sequence). In DNA, the CDR3 is TGTGCCAGCAGTTTAGGGCCCAGCAACAATGAGCAGTTCTTC. As protein: CASSLGPSNNEQFF.

The rearrangement links TRBV29-1 to TRBJ2-5; tentative D call: TRBD1 (6 bases). This CDR3 region has 13 residues. V shed 7 bases and J shed 5 bases, with 17 bases lying between them. Germline lookup yields CDR1 SQVTM and CDR2 ANQGSEA. The CDR3 DNA is TGCAGCGCCCTCACCAGGGGTCGGGAGACCCAGTACTTC. It is translated as CSALTRGRETQYF.

V gene TRBV7-8 combines with J gene TRBJ1-4, with TRBD1 identical over 9 bases. Per germline, CDR1 SGHVS and CDR2 FQNEAQ. The CDR3 length is 16 residues. Losses at the gene ends were 7 bases for V and 3 bases for J; bases not matched to a gene: 9. Here the CDR3 DNA reads TGTGCCAGCACCCAAAAACAGGGGGCACCTAATGAAAAACTGTTTTTT. It translates to CASTQKQGAPNEKLFF.

This chain links TRBV5-1 with TRBJ2-3; TRBD1 aligns across 9 bases. This CDR3 is built from 15 residues. Unmatched junction bases numbered 10, after V lost 4 bases and J lost 7 bases. In germline, CDR1 is SGHRS, CDR2 YFSETQ. The CDR3 loop is CASSPGQGALNTQYF. In DNA, the CDR3 is TGCGCCAGCAGCCCGGGACAGGGAGCTTTGAATACGCAGTATTTT.

J is TRBJ2-1 and V is TRBV6-5; TRBD2 matches at 7 bases. This CDR3 comprises 15 residues. CDR1 is MNHEY and CDR2 is SVGAGI in the germline V gene. J gave up 9 bases and V 7 bases, and 15 bases lay outside the gene matches. This CDR3 reads CASTPGAGESGEQFF. Here the CDR3 DNA reads TGTGCCAGCACCCCCGGTGCGGGAGAGTCTGGTGAGCAGTTCTTC.

This chain uses TRBV6-6 with TRBJ2-7; 10 bases line up with TRBD1. Germline CDR1 is MNHNY and CDR2 is SVGAGI (reference sequence). V lost 4 bases to trimming and J lost 1 base; unmatched junction nucleotides: 1. CDR3 length: 14 amino acids. The CDR3 nucleotides are TGTGCCAGCAGTTCGGGACAGGGGTCCTACGAGCAGTACTTC. Protein sequence: CASSSGQGSYEQYF.

In this sample, this clone turned up a few times. The V and J genes are TRBV30 and TRBJ1-6; 10 bases line up with TRBD1. Germline V gene lookup returns CDR1 GTSNPN and CDR2 SVGIG (reference sequence). CDR3 size: 17 residues. V was clipped by 5 bases and J by 4 bases; unmatched bases: 11. CDR3 amino acids: CAWEPGTGDMYNSPLHF. The CDR3 coding sequence is TGTGCCTGGGAACCCGGGACAGGGGATATGTATAATTCACCCCTCCACTTT.

The chain employs TRBV19 and TRBJ1-5; D gene ambiguous. Trimming left V 2 bases short and J 4 bases short, with 9 bases between. Germline V gives CDR1 LNHDA, CDR2 SQIVND (reference sequence). There are 14 residues in the CDR3. The CDR3 spells CASSIPITNQPQHF. For the CDR3, the DNA is TGTGCCAGTAGTATACCGATCACTAATCAGCCCCAGCATTTT.

The rearrangement links TRBV10-3 to TRBJ1-2; no clear D. The CDR3 spans 14 residues. Trimming cost V 0 bases and J 4 bases, with 9 bases left between them. From germline, CDR1 is ENHRY and CDR2 SYGVKD. CDR3 bases: TGTGCCATCAGTGAGTCGCCAGGACTCTATGGCTACACCTTC. Translating gives CAISESPGLYGYTF.

The chain combines TRBV30 with TRBJ2-2, with a weak D call TRBD2 (6 bases). Germline V gene sequence: CDR1 GTSNPN, CDR2 SVGIG (reference sequence). Trimming removed 2 bases from V and 1 base from J, with 8 bases in between. There are 14 residues in the CDR3. This CDR3 reads CAWSQGLNTGELFF. DNA of the CDR3: TGTGCCTGGAGTCAGGGACTGAACACCGGGGAGCTGTTTTTT.

This sequence joins TRBV28 and TRBJ2-5, with 7 bases identical to TRBD2. V lost 6 bases and J lost 5; bases outside the gene matches: 12. CDR3 length equals 15 residues. CDR1 MDHEN and CDR2 SYDVKM come from the germline V gene. The CDR3 loop reads CASRGPSGVGETQYF. DNA for the CDR3: TGTGCCAGCAGGGGCCCGAGCGGGGTTGGCGAGACCCAGTACTTC.